What follows describes a single TCR beta chain. The entry originates in a study of blood T cell repertoires in COVID-19. For the study at large: The cDNA or gDNA used as material had been derived from T cells, B-cell-depleted T cells, or PBMCs.

Germline CDR1 is MNHEY and CDR2 is SMNVEV (reference sequence). The CDR3 length is 11 residues. V was shortened by 3 bases and J by 6 bases, with 2 bases between the two germline ends. Original analysis: Reference gene primers were amplified, and this amplification served to estimate nucleated cell counts. Profiled with immunoSEQ multiplex PCR; TCRdb holds only in-frame clones, not every one. The V and J calls and clone size come from that table; D and trimming were worked out from the DNA. Of under 200,000 clones in the sample, roughly 81% were seen once. The clonotype comes from a man aged 35 to 55 with acute or convalescent COVID-19. The genes are TRBV27 and TRBJ1-4; D gene unclear. Sequencing input: peripheral blood. This CDR3 is CASSFDEKLFF. DNA for the CDR3: TGTGCCAGCAGTTTCGATGAAAAACTGTTTTTT.